This T cell receptor beta chain was recovered during a study of shared clonotypes between healthy human individuals (dated by TCRdb to 2018 to 2021). Notes on the research overall: Three men and two women, aged 18 to 49 years, made up the cohort. The study deeply sequenced blood TCR repertoires of several healthy adults to estimate repertoire size and the extent of clonotype sharing between individuals. For each donor, CD4 naive and CD4 memory were each run on three plates, CD8 naive on two plates, and CD8 memory on one plate. To increase sequencing depth and limit assay-specific biases, different laboratories used diverse techniques to prepare libraries and sequence TCR repertoires. Leukapheresis yielded between about 0.9 and 9.5 billion PBMCs per donor. Results and caveats for the whole study, not just this receptor: Across a handful of donors, approximately 5% of naive CD4, approximately 3.5% of naive CD8, around 2.1% of memory CD4, and 0.4% of memory CD8 clonotypes were shared. Compared with non-shared clonotypes, the clonotypes found in all four sorted-subset donors had higher generation probabilities. Estimated clonotype richness was generally larger for naive than for memory subsets. The small number of donors limited the genetic and exposure-history diversity represented. Sampling was limited to blood, and TCR repertoires in tissue likely differ from TCR repertoires in blood. Pairwise subsampling led to the expectation that sequencing depth would affect the degree of clonotype sharing among donors. Incomplete sequencing was indicated by rarefaction of sorted-subset datasets, despite the large sequencing depth.

Using the deep immunoSEQ assay, multiplex PCR amplified TCR CDR3 regions from genomic DNA. Extracted genomic DNA from each cell subset was distributed evenly across all wells of several immunoSEQ 96-well plates, and each plate was treated as a replicate. Each replicate PCR for sorted subsets received roughly 0.2 ug genomic DNA, equal to tens of thousands of T cell genomes. Purified libraries were quantified with a Qubit 3.0 fluorometer, sized on a Bioanalyzer 2100, and re-quantified with the KAPA Library Quantification kit. Each immunoSEQ 96-well plate was sequenced on its own single-read 150-cycle Illumina NextSeq 550 flow cell. Per the authors' processing: Because the immunoSEQ output held only junctional sequences and lacked quality scores, the filtering could not match the filtering applied to full-length reads. To assign V/J genes and CDR3, sequences were annotated using PyIR, a Python wrapper for IgBLAST v1.9, with IMGT germline references. Reads were filtered out if the reads had weak V/J assignments (E-value above 1e-6), no CDR3, stop codons, out-of-frame junctions, or ambiguous translated residues. V3J clonotypes were defined by identical inferred V gene, J gene, and CDR3 amino acid sequence. Percentage overlap between repertoires was calculated by dividing the number of shared unique clonotypes by the size of the smaller repertoire. Three approaches were used to assess repertoire richness: RTK rarefaction, the Chao1 estimator, and Recon v2.1 estimates of unobserved clonotypes. For all TCRbeta clonotypes obtained by the gDNA method from a few donors, generation probabilities were computed with OLGA. Not all clones reach the TCRdb copy of this immuneACCESS table, which keeps in-frame sequences only. Checked studies attribute under half of the gap to unresolved V genes and leave the rest unexplained. D and trimming were read from the DNA, whereas the V and J calls and clone size are those reported in that table. This sample is represented by about 2.1 million clones; about 92% of them were singletons. The ten largest clones represent under 2% of the sample.

For the CD8 naive samples, CD45RO-negative cells were positively selected for CCR7, yielding a CD45RA+CCR7+ population from which TemRA cells were excluded. The donors were healthy, HIV-negative adults who had no recently reported acute infections or vaccinations. Only Caucasian adults living in Nashville, Tennessee, USA were represented among the donors. Blood was collected by leukapheresis, and PBMCs were isolated by Ficoll-Histopaque density gradient centrifugation and then cryopreserved in liquid nitrogen vapor phase. Analytical flow cytometry was used to check the purity and quantity of every magnetically sorted T cell population. Genomic DNA was isolated from each sorted fraction and quantified by UV absorbance on a Nanodrop 2000c. V trim: 2 bases; J trim: 2 bases; unmatched bases: 9. The CDR3 has 17 amino acids, counting the end cysteine and phenylalanine. Only the CDR3 DNA is retained, 51 bases long and in frame from the first base. Per the germline V gene (reference sequence), MNHEY is the CDR1 and SMNVEV is the CDR2.

Details on this clone: No antigen is known for it. No qualities accompany the bases; no much larger clone lies one base away.

The receptor was isolated from a man aged 18-30 years in good health. Some clones in this sample may be carry-over from other donors' samples. Sequencing input: naive CD8+ T cells from PBMCs. The sample's cell subset or site label, in plain terms: CD45RA+CCR7+. The V and J segments used are TRBV27 and TRBJ2-3, with TRBD2 identical over 8 junction bases. The nucleotide sequence reads TGTGCCAGCAGTTTAGGGGCGGCGGGAGGACTCACAGATACGCAGTATTTT. Its protein reads: CASSLGAAGGLTDTQYF.